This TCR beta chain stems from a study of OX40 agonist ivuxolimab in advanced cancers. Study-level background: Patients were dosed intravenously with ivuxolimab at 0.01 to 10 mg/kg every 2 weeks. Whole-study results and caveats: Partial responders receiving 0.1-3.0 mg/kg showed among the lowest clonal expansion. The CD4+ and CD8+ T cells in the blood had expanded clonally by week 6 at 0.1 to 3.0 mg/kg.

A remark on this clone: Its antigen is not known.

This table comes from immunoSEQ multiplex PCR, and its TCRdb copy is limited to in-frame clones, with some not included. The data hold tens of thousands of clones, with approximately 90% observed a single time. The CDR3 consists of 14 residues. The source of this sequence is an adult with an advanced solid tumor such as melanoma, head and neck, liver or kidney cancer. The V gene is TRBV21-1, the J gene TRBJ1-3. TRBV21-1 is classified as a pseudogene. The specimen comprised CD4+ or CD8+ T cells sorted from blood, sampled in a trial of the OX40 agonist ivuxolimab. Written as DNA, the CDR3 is TGTGCCAGCAGCAAACAGGGAGCCGGAAACACCATATATTTT. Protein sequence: CASSKQGAGNTIYF.